This T cell receptor beta chain was found in a study of blood T cells in healthy people across ages. The wider study: Capturing about one barcoded beta molecule per two T cells was achieved by template switching.

The individuals who served as donors were healthy Caucasians living in Russia, aged about 6 to 90. Isolation of PBMCs gave at least 7 million cells per sample. J gave up 2 bases and V 4 bases, and 9 bases lay outside the gene matches. Germline-derived CDR1 and CDR2 are MNHNS and SASEGT. The CDR3 length is 16 residues. For the second PCR, which ran for roughly 6 to 11 cycles, a sample-barcoded 5' primer and a J-beta primer mix were used. The authors tagged each cDNA molecule using a template-switch adaptor with 12 random nucleotides. TCRdb recomputed calls from the 5' RACE reads with MiXCR, one row per CDR3 protein. Among about 1.6 million distinct CDR3 sequences listed, roughly a third were seen once.

This receptor was taken from a woman under 40 in good health. The V gene is TRBV6-1, the J gene TRBJ2-3, with TRBD2 identical over 7 bases. What was sequenced was blood. The CDR3 region is CASSARERGNTDTQYF. DNA for the CDR3: TGTGCCAGCAGTGCGAGGGAGCGGGGCAACACAGATACGCAGTATTTT.